The clone carrying this T cell receptor (beta chain) was seen only a few times. The antigen remains undetermined. The sample is drawn from a study of spatial heterogeneity in lung cancer. Across the study: More beta-chain than alpha-chain sequences were consistently detected. General study results and limits: Expanded tumor TCRs that were ubiquitous appeared in blood more at resection than follow-up.

In the library, each TCR cDNA molecule bore its own unique molecular identifier. TCRdb re-derived calls from the 5' RACE reads in MiXCR, one entry per CDR3 protein. The sample lists approximately 44,000 distinct CDR3 sequences, roughly 13% seen once, with 50% to 60% in the top ten. Time point in this sample: sample taken at primary tumor resection. Frozen PBMC, nontumor lung or tumor provided whole RNA, which was sequenced unsorted. There were approximately 69 donors, all of them untreated patients with early-stage non-small cell lung cancer. Sequenced here: PBMCs, sampled at surgery. The clonotype comes from a male donor with early-stage non-small cell lung cancer.

The CDR3 nucleotides read TGCGCCAGCAGCCAAGCCACAGGGGCTTACAATGAGCAGTTCTTC. Protein: CASSQATGAYNEQFF. The chain uses TRBV4-3 and TRBJ2-1; 7 bases align to TRBD1. The CDR3 runs to 15 residues. Trimming took 1 base from V and 4 from J; bases not matched to a gene: 4. The V gene's germline CDR1 is LGHNA and CDR2 YSLEER.